This T cell receptor (beta chain) was sequenced during a study of neurological immune-mediated disorders (dated by TCRdb to between 2018 and 2021). For the study in its entirety: Of the approximately 34 multiple sclerosis patients, 31 had relapsing-remitting MS and 3 had secondary progressive MS. The cohort comprised 68 subjects: about 14 HAM/TSP patients, around 34 multiple sclerosis patients and 20 healthy controls. Peripheral blood TCR-beta repertoires from patients with HTLV-I-associated myelopathy (HAM/TSP), patients with multiple sclerosis, and healthy controls were compared in the study using UMI-based sequencing. Alongside PBMC samples, the set of about 97 TCR-beta libraries contained longitudinal samples, technical triplicates, and paired CD4+ and CD8+ T-cell subsets that had been sorted.

This clonotype was detected ten times or more. Its antigen is unknown. Qualities for individual bases were not recorded, and no much larger clone is one base off. Unsorted PBMC libraries were generated from 2 million PBMCs stored in RNAlater at -80 °C until RNA extraction. The multiple sclerosis patients were enrolled in a US clinical protocol that used magnetic resonance imaging to evaluate disease progression. Peripheral blood underwent Ficoll-Hypaque density gradient centrifugation to isolate PBMCs, which were then cryopreserved in liquid nitrogen. cDNA synthesis used template-switch 5'RACE with a primer carrying a 10-nucleotide random unique molecular identifier tagging each TCR transcript. Over 180 million TCR-beta sequences, covering 15-18 subjects, were produced in each sequencing run. The RNeasy kit was used for extraction of total RNA. TCR-beta VDJ regions were amplified with primers for the TCR constant region and the 5'RACE anchor, using the KAPA Real-time Library Amplification kit. A first PCR added sample indexes and Illumina adaptors, and a second PCR then raised library yield. After purification with Ampure beads, the TCR product of roughly 650 bp was size-selected on a 2% E-gel SizeSelection system. Library quality was checked on a Bioanalyzer, concentration was measured with Qubit, and libraries were quantified with the Kapa Library Quantification kit before pooling. An Illumina HiSeq 2500 sequenced the libraries paired-end 2 x 150 bp. To increase sequence diversity, roughly 24-32% phiX was spiked into each library pool. The original pipeline was this. The quality-filtered reads were processed with the UMI-based MiGEC pipeline, whose error correction step removed more than 80% of the raw TCR sequences. IMGT germline references were used for aligning VDJ genes, and each clonotype was defined as a unique CDR3 amino acid sequence together with its V-J genes. Clonal expansion, Shannon diversity and CDR3 relatedness were evaluated with VDJtools (CalcPairwiseDistances, ClusterSamples), while phylogenetic trees were built in CLCbio workbench. Using coefficient-of-variation modelling across technical triplicates, the study counted a clone as expanded if it had at least 8 unique UMIs. The raw public data were reprocessed by TCRdb itself: fastp quality trimming at Q25, MiXCR clonotype calling, in-frame beta chains only. Rows with one shared CDR3 protein collapse into an entry with the most common genes and DNA. The V and J calls and clone size come from TCRdb's table, not from the authors' own analysis. The sample records approximately 60,000 distinct CDR3 sequences, under 4.5% of which are singletons. The ten largest clones add up to approximately 3.1% of the sample.

The paper as a whole reports these results and caveats: In a phylogenetic analysis, the repertoires of 18 out of 34 MS patients fell into a single cluster of related CDR3 sequences, pointing to a possible signature at the repertoire level. TCR clonal expansion was highest in HAM/TSP patients and lowest in MS patients, with MS patients falling below even healthy controls. No identical CDR3 amino acid sequences were found to be shared among expanded clones across subjects, suggesting that TCR-beta repertoires were private in all groups. No association of the MS cluster with clinical or MRI features was observed, and the need for larger cohorts was stated by the authors.

Sequenced sample: PBMCs. The origin of this receptor is a woman in her twenties or thirties with multiple sclerosis.

CDR3 sequence: CSASGPWGQGIQPQHF. The nucleotide sequence is TGCAGTGCCTCAGGACCTTGGGGACAGGGTATACAGCCCCAGCATTTT. The receptor chain draws on TRBV20-1 and TRBJ1-5; the central 9 bases match TRBD1. The germline V and J ends show losses of 6 bases and 7 bases respectively, and no gene match explains 16 bases of the junction. The CDR3 starts with the cysteine, ends with the phenylalanine, and has 16 residues. Only CDR3 DNA remains: 48 bases, in frame from the first base. As encoded in the germline V gene (reference sequence), CDR1 is DFQATT while CDR2 is SNEGSKA.